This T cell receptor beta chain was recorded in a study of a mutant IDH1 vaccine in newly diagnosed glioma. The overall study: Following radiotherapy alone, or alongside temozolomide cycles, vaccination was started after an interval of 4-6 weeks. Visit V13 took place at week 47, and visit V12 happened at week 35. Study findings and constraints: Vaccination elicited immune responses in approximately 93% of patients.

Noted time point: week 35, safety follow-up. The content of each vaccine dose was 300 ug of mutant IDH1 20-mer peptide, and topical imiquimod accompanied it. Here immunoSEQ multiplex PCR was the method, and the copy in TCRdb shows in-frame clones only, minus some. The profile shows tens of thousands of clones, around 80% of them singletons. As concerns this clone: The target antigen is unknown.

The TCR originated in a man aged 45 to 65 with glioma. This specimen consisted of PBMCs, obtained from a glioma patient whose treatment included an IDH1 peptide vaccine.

The CDR3 reads CASSSSGTGNTEAFF. The CDR3 nucleotides are TGTGCCAGTAGCTCTTCCGGGACAGGGAACACTGAAGCTTTCTTT. The rearrangement links TRBV19 to TRBJ1-1, with 8 nucleotides matching TRBD1. The CDR3 extends over 15 amino acids. The ends lost 6 bases at V and 1 base at J; junction bases unmatched: 7. Per germline, CDR1 LNHDA and CDR2 SQIVND (reference sequence).